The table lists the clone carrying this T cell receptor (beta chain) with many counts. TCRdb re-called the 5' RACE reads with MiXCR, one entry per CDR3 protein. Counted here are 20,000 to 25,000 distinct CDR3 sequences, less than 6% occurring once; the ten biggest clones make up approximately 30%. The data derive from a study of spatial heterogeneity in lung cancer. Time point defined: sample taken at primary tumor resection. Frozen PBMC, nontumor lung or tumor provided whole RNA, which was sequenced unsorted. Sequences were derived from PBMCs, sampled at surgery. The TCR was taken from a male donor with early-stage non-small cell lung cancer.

The CDR3 bases are TGCCCGGAGAGGGGGTTGAACACTGAAGCTTTCTTT. It translates to CPERGLNTEAFF. The rearrangement joins TRBV20-1 to TRBJ1-1; D possibly corresponds to TRBD1 (6 bases). There are 12 residues in the CDR3. Germline V lookup: CDR1 DFQATT, CDR2 SNEGSKA (reference sequence).